This TCR beta chain was sequenced during a study of blood T cell repertoires in COVID-19. V lost 6 bases and J 0 bases, leaving 6 bases between the germline ends. Germline V lookup: CDR1 MNHEY, CDR2 SVGAGI. The CDR3 runs 13 residues. Authors' methods: Nucleated cell number was recorded as an estimate derived from reference gene primer amplification. The protocol was immunoSEQ multiplex PCR, while the TCRdb copy is restricted to in-frame clones and leaves out a portion. V and J calls plus clone size are reproduced from that table; the DNA served to infer D and trimming. This table has around 130,000 clones, 80% to 90% appearing once. This clone was seen a few times.

The sequenced sample consisted of peripheral blood. V usage is TRBV6-5 and J usage is TRBJ1-5; D ambiguous. The TCR originated in a human donor in a cohort sampled during active COVID-19. CDR3 DNA sequence: TGTGCCAGCAGCGAGTATAGCAATCAGCCCCAGCATTTT. This sequence encodes CASSEYSNQPQHF.